This TCR beta chain was retrieved from a study of monozygotic twins with inflammatory bowel disease. After re-calling the 5' RACE reads, TCRdb lists one entry per CDR3 protein, DNA absent. Found here are 420,000 or so distinct CDR3 sequences; the top ten clones hold 2% to 2.5%. Germline V gene sequence: CDR1 SNHLY, CDR2 FYNNEI. The CDR3 is made up of 13 amino acids. The rearrangement uses TRBV2 and TRBJ1-4; TCRdb names TRBD1, which stays unverified in the absence of DNA. This receptor was obtained from a human donor with ulcerative colitis or Crohn's disease, or a healthy co-twin of an affected twin (not recorded which). Sequencing input: blood. CDR3 loop: CASSGQAGEKLFF. Full variable domain (missing parts from reference TRBV2 and TRBJ1-4): EPEVTQTPSHQVTQMGQEVILRCVPISNHLYFYWYRQILGQKVEFLVSFYNNEISEKSEIFDDQFSVERPDGSNFTLKIRSTKLEDSAMYFCASSGQAGEKLFFGSGTQLSVL.